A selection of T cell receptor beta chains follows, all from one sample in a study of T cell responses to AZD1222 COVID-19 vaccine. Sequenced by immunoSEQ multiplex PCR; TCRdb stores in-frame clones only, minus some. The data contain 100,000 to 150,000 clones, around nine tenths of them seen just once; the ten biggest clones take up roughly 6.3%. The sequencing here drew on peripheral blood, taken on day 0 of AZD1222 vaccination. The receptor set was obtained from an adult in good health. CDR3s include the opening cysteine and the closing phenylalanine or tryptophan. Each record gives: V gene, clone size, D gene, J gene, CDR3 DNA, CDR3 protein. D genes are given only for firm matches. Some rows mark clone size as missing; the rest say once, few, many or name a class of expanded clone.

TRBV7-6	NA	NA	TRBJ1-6	TGTGCCAGCAGCTTTGGGGCAGGGATCGTTAGTTCACCCCTCCACTTT	CASSFGAGIVSSPLHF
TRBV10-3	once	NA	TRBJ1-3	TGTGCCATCAGTCCACCTGGAAACACCATATATTTT	CAISPPGNTIYF
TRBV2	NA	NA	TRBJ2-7	TGTGCCAGCAGTCTGACAGGCCCGGGACAGTACTTC	CASSLTGPGQYF
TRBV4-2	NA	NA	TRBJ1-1	TGTGCCAGCAGCCTAGGGACGGAGGAGACTGAAGCTTTCTTT	CASSLGTEETEAFF
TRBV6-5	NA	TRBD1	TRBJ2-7	TGTGCCAGCGAGGGACAGCCAACATCCTACGAGCAGTACTTC	CASEGQPTSYEQYF
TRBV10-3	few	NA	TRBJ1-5	TGTGCCATCAGTGAGGGTTTAGGGGGGCGGCCCCAGCATTTT	CAISEGLGGRPQHF
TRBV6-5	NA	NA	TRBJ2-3	TGTGCCAGCAGTTACTCGGCCTACAACTCAGATACGCAGTATTTT	CASSYSAYNSDTQYF
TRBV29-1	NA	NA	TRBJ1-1	TGCAGCGCGAGCCGGGAGAGCCACACTGAAGCTTTCTTT	CSASRESHTEAFF
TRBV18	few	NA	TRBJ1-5	TGTGCCAGCTCACCGGGTAGCAATCAGCCCCAGCATTTT	CASSPGSNQPQHF
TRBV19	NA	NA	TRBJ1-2	TGTGCCAGTACCTCCCTCAGGGATTTCTATTCCTTC	CASTSLRDFYSF
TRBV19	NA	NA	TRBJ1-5	TGTGCCAGTAGTTGGACAGACTATAGCAATCAGCCCCAGCATTTT	CASSWTDYSNQPQHF
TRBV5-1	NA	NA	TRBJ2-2	TGCGCCAGCAGCTTGGGACCAGGGTCCTTCAACACCGGGGAGCTGTTTTTT	CASSLGPGSFNTGELFF
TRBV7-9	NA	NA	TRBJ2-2	TGTGCCAGCAGCTTACCGGCCGACCGGGAGCTGTTTTTT	CASSLPADRELFF
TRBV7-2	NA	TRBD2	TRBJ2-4	TGTGCCAGCAGCTCGGGGGGATCCAAAAACATTCAGTACTTC	CASSSGGSKNIQYF
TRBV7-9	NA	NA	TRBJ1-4	TGTGCCAGCAGCTTAGCAGGCCTGAGGGGTGGTGAAAAACTGTTTTTT	CASSLAGLRGGEKLFF
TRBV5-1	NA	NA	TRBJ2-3	TGCGCCAGCAGCTTGGCCGGCACAGATACGCAGTATTTT	CASSLAGTDTQYF
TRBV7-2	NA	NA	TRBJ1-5	TGTGCCAGCAGCTTAGGTCTCGGGTCCTATCAGCCCCAGCATTTT	CASSLGLGSYQPQHF
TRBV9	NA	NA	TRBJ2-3	TGTGCCAGCAGCGTAGGGGTGGGAGATACGCAGTATTTT	CASSVGVGDTQYF
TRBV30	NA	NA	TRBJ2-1	TGTGCCTGGAACAGGGAAAATGAGCAGTTCTTC	CAWNRENEQFF
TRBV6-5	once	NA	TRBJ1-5	TGTGCCAGCAGTTCAATGAGGGGTAGCAATCAGCCCCAGCATTTT	CASSSMRGSNQPQHF
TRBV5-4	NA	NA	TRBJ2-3	TGTGCCAGCACCAGCTCAGGGTCCCTCACAGATACGCAGTATTTT	CASTSSGSLTDTQYF
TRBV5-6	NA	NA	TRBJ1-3	TGTGCCAGCCACTACCAATTAAGCCAAAGATCCGAGGGAAACACCATATATTTT	CASHYQLSQRSEGNTIYF
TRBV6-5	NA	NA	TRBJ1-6	TGTGCCAGCAGTCAACAGGGTTCCTATAATTCACCCCTCCACTTT	CASSQQGSYNSPLHF
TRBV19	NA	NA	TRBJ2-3	TGTGCCAGTAGATCAGATAGGGGCACAGATACGCAGTATTTT	CASRSDRGTDTQYF
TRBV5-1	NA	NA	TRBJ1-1	TGCGCCAGCAGCTTAGCAGGGGACACTGAAGCTTTCTTT	CASSLAGDTEAFF
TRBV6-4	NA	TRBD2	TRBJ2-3	TGTGCCAGCAGTGACTCTAGCGGGGGCACAGATACGCAGTATTTT	CASSDSSGGTDTQYF
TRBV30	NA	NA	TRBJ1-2	TGTGCCTGGAGTGTATTACCTAACTATGGCTACACCTTC	CAWSVLPNYGYTF
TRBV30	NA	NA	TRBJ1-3	TGTGCCTGGAGTGTAGCCGGAAACACCATATATTTT	CAWSVAGNTIYF
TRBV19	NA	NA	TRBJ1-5	TGTGCCAGTAGTATGAACAGCAATCAGCCCCAGCATTTT	CASSMNSNQPQHF
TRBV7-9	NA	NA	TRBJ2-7	TGTGCCAGCAGCTTAGCTTTGGGGCAGACGGGCGAGCAGTACTTC	CASSLALGQTGEQYF
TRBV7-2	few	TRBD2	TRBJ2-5	TGTGCCAGCAGCATGAGCGGGGGAGCAGAGACCCAGTACTTC	CASSMSGGAETQYF
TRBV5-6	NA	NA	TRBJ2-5	TGTGCCAGCACCCCCGCCCGGGAGGAGACCCAGTACTTC	CASTPAREETQYF
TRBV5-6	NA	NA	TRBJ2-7	TGTGCCAGCAGCTTGGCGCGGGACCACGAGCAGTACTTC	CASSLARDHEQYF
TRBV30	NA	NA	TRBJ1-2	TGTGCCTGGAGGGAGGGTATGACCTATGGCTACACCTTC	CAWREGMTYGYTF
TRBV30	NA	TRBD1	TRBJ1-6	TGTGCCTTGGCGGGACAGGCACCCAAACCCCTCCACTTT	CALAGQAPKPLHF
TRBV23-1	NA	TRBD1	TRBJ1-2	TGCGCCAGTCCTGGGACGACAGGGGCCTATGGCTACACCTTC	CASPGTTGAYGYTF
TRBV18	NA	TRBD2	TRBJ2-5	TGTGCCAGCTCGGGACTAGGCGGAGAGACCCAGTACTTC	CASSGLGGETQYF
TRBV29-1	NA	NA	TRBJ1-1	TGCAGCGTTGAAGATATGAACACTGAAGCTTTCTTT	CSVEDMNTEAFF
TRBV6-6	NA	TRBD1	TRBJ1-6	TGTGCCAGCAGGGAACACCCGGACAGGGCGTCACCCCTCCACTTT	CASREHPDRASPLHF
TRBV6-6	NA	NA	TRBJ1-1	TGTGCCAGCATCCTCATTGGGACTGAAGCTTTCTTT	CASILIGTEAFF
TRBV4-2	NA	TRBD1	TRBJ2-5	TGTGCCAGCAGCCCCCAGGGGCAGGGGGAAGAGACCCAGTACTTC	CASSPQGQGEETQYF
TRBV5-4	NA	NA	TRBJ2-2	TGTGCCAGCAGCCGGGCCGGGGAGAGCACCGGGGAGCTGTTTTTT	CASSRAGESTGELFF
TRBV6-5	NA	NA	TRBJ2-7	TGTGCCAGCGGCGTAGGGCTGTACTCCTACGAGCAGTACTTC	CASGVGLYSYEQYF
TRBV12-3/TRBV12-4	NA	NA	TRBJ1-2	TGTGCCAGCAGTTGGACAGTAATTGGGGGCTACACCTTC	CASSWTVIGGYTF
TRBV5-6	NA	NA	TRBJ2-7	TGTGCCAGCAGCCCTCTTACATCGAAACCCTACGAGCAGTACTTC	CASSPLTSKPYEQYF
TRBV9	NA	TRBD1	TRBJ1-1	TGTGCCAGCAGCCCCGGGACAGCAGAAGCTTTCTTT	CASSPGTAEAFF
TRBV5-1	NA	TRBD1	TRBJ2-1	TGCGCCAGCTTGCCCTTGGGACAGGACATCGACGAACTACAAGGGAACTTCGACAATGAGCAGTTCTTC	CASLPLGQDIDELQGNFDNEQFF
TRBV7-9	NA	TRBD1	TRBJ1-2	TGTGCCAGCAGCTTAACTGTAGCAGGGGGCATCTATGGCTACACCTTC	CASSLTVAGGIYGYTF
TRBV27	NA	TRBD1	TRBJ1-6	TGTGCCAGCAGATCCGGGACAGGGAGCTCCTATAATTCACCCCTCCACTTT	CASRSGTGSSYNSPLHF
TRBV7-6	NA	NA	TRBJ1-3	TGTGCCAGCAGCTTCTCATACGGGACTCCTGGAAACACCATATATTTT	CASSFSYGTPGNTIYF
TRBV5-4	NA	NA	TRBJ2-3	TGTGCCAGCAGCCTTCGTTCGACAGATACGCAGTATTTT	CASSLRSTDTQYF
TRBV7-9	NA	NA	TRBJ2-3	TGTGCCAGCAGCTTTGCTCCTAGCGCTAGACCTAGCACAGATACGCAGTATTTT	CASSFAPSARPSTDTQYF
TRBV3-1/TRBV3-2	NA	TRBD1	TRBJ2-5	TGTGCCAGCAGAAACAGGGGTGGAGAGACCCAGTACTTC	CASRNRGGETQYF
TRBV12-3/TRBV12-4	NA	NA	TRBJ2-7	TGTGCCAGCAGACACAGGCTCGCGTTGGAGCAGTACTTC	CASRHRLALEQYF
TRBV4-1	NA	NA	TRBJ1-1	TGCGCCAGCAGCCAAGTTCCGGGACAACTGAACACTGAAGCTTTCTTT	CASSQVPGQLNTEAFF